These 18 T cell receptor beta chains were sequenced from one sample in a study of T cells in Graves' hyperthyroidism and ophthalmopathy. Using RNA transcripts as the source, TCR beta CDR3 regions were amplified. The HTBI primer set drove a first-round RT-PCR of the TCR CDR3. MiXCR, applied by TCRdb to the multiplex PCR reads, yields one record per CDR3 protein. The profile covers some 320,000 distinct CDR3 sequences, with roughly 13% appearing a single time and 34% taken by the ten largest. The sequencing input was blood. The source of these receptors is a woman aged 40-49 years with Graves' ophthalmopathy.

The J gene is TRBJ1-1, the V gene TRBV5-6; TRBD1 might be the D (5 bases). Trimming took off 4 bases at V and 1 base at J, with 11 bases between the two ends. Germline CDR1 and CDR2: SGHDT and YYEEEE. This CDR3 comprises 14 residues. The CDR3: CASSPGRTNTEAFF. CDR3 coding DNA: TGTGCCAGCAGCCCGGGACGTACGAACACTGAAGCTTTCTTT.

This clonotype has at least ten counts. The rearrangement links TRBV11-1 to TRBJ2-7; TRBD2 matches 13 bases. This CDR3 contains 19 residues. Germline lookup yields CDR1 SGHAT and CDR2 FQDESV (reference sequence). With 4 bases clipped from V and 0 bases from J, the junction kept 12 bases outside the gene matches. The CDR3 region is CASSSRTSGSWGRSYEQYF. CDR3 bases: TGTGCCAGCAGCTCACGGACTAGCGGGAGCTGGGGACGCTCCTACGAGCAGTACTTC.

To note about this clonotype: This may be a read error, as it is one base from a much larger clone. This chain connects TRBV12-3 or TRBV12-4 to TRBJ1-4; D is unresolved. V was pared by 8 bases and J by 9 bases, with 16 bases between. The CDR3 loop spans 13 amino acids. The CDR3 reads CASGLGGIKKLFF. As DNA, the CDR3 is TGTGCCAGCGGACTGGGCGGGATAAAAAAACTGTTTTTT.

This clonotype was seen repeatedly, ten times or more. The chain uses TRBV11-3 and TRBJ2-1, with TRBD2 matching 8 bases. There are 16 residues in the CDR3. Germline lookup yields CDR1 SGHNT and CDR2 YENEEA. With 3 bases clipped from V and 4 bases from J, the junction kept 8 bases outside the gene matches. The CDR3 is CASSFGAGDYYNEQFF. The CDR3, as DNA: TGTGCCAGCAGCTTTGGAGCGGGGGACTATTACAATGAGCAGTTCTTC.

This clonotype was seen many times. V gene TRBV7-2 combines with J gene TRBJ1-2; D perhaps matches TRBD1 (5 bases). The V end lost 5 bases, the J end lost 8 bases, and 18 bases lay between the germline ends. The CDR3 is made up of 14 amino acids. Germline-derived CDR1 and CDR2 are SGHTA and FQGNSA. The CDR3 DNA reads as TGTGCCAGCAGCCTAGATACAGGAGTGAAGGGCTACACCTTC. Its protein is CASSLDTGVKGYTF.

The sample holds many counts of this clonotype. This rearrangement joins TRBV27 to TRBJ2-1; D possibly matches TRBD1 or TRBD2 (5 bases each). This CDR3 has 15 residues. The V end was cut by 3 bases, the J end by 3 bases, with 12 bases between. Germline values: CDR1 MNHEY, CDR2 SMNVEV (reference sequence). DNA for the CDR3: TGTGCCAGCAGTTTCACCGGGACGGACTACAATGAGCAGTTCTTC. It codes for CASSFTGTDYNEQFF.

This clonotype has a count of ten or more. The rearrangement joins TRBV20-1 to TRBJ2-1, with TRBD2 as a possible D gene (6 bases). Germline CDR1 is DFQATT and CDR2 is SNEGSKA (reference sequence). The CDR3 totals 14 residues. The V and J ends lost 6 bases and 5 bases respectively, with 17 bases between them. The CDR3 DNA follows: TGCAGTGCGGCGACTAGTATCATTCACAATGAGCAGTTCTTC. Protein: CSAATSIIHNEQFF.

This clonotype has a count of ten or more. This chain links TRBV28 with TRBJ1-1; D is uncertain. CDR3 length: 12 amino acids. The germline CDR1 and CDR2 sequences are MDHEN and SYDVKM. The V and J ends lost 5 bases and 2 bases respectively, with 6 bases between them. The CDR3 DNA reads TGTGCCAGCAGTCATCCAAACACTGAAGCTTTCTTT. Protein sequence: CASSHPNTEAFF. The whole variable domain, remainder taken from reference TRBV28 and TRBJ1-1, is DVKVTQSSRYLVKRTGEKVFLECVQDMDHENMFWYRQDPGLGLRLIYFSYDVKMKEKGDIPEGYSVSREKKERFSLILESASTNQTSMYLCASSHPNTEAFFGQGTRLTVV.

The sample holds many counts of this clonotype. V and J are TRBV6-1 and TRBJ1-2, with D possibly matching TRBD1 (5 bases). This CDR3 comprises 15 residues. Deletions cut 6 bases from V and 2 bases from J, with 16 bases between. The germline V gene encodes CDR1 MNHNS and CDR2 SASEGT. The CDR3 DNA reads TGTGCCAGCAGCCCAAATGGACAAACCAACTATGGCTACACCTTC. Translating it yields CASSPNGQTNYGYTF.

As concerns this clonotype: This sequence may be a read error, since a much larger clone differs from it by one base. The genes are TRBV11-2 and TRBJ1-1; D uncertain. The length of the CDR3 is 15 residues. V was pared by 1 base and J by 3 bases, with 12 bases between. Germline assignment: CDR1 SGHAT and CDR2 FQNNGV. The CDR3 sequence is CASSLAQAMYTEAFF. The CDR3 coding sequence is TGTGCCAGCAGCTTAGCCCAAGCTATGTACACTGAAGCTTTCTTT.

This clonotype was recorded at least ten times. A much larger clone sits a single nucleotide away, making a read error possible. J is TRBJ2-3 and V is TRBV6-1; D may be TRBD1 or TRBD2 (6 bases each). Germline V gene sequence: CDR1 MNHNS, CDR2 SASEGT. This CDR3 region has 18 residues. Trimming removed 4 bases from V and 8 bases from J, with 28 bases in between. The CDR3: CASSGPFTSFRQAVTQYF. For the CDR3, the DNA is TGTGCCAGCAGTGGCCCCTTCACTAGCTTTCGACAGGCGGTTACGCAGTATTTT.

The chain employs TRBV5-6 and TRBJ1-1; 11 nucleotides align to TRBD1. The germline CDR1 and CDR2 sequences are SGHDT and YYEEEE. The V segment lost 3 bases and the J segment 3 bases; nucleotides outside the gene matches: 7. The length of the CDR3 is 16 residues. The CDR3 loop is CASSWTGGSGDTEAFF. CDR3 DNA sequence: TGTGCCAGCAGCTGGACAGGGGGCTCTGGCGACACTGAAGCTTTCTTT.

The rearrangement uses TRBV7-2 and TRBJ2-7; 7 nucleotides match TRBD2. Germline CDR1 is SGHTA and CDR2 is FQGNSA. Germline trimming cut 1 base from V and 2 bases from J; bases unmatched to any gene: 2. CDR3 length equals 14 residues. CDR3 residues: CASSLGREAYEQYF. CDR3 bases: TGTGCCAGCAGCTTAGGTCGGGAGGCCTACGAGCAGTACTTC.

Written as DNA, the CDR3 is TGTGCCAGCAGTGGAGGCAGCAAAGACACCGGGGAGCTGTTTTTT. Its protein is CASSGGSKDTGELFF. The rearrangement links TRBV6-4 to TRBJ2-2; D is ambiguous. CDR1 is MRHNA, CDR2 SNTAGT, per germline. The CDR3 spans 15 residues. V lost 4 bases and J 3 bases, leaving 12 bases between the germline ends.

This clonotype was observed a handful of times. The rearrangement joins TRBV3-1 to TRBJ1-5, with D unresolved. Gene TRBJ2-3 matches the end of the DNA better, so the J call may be wrong. The CDR3 extends over 13 amino acids. Germline-derived CDR1 and CDR2 are LGHDT and YNNKEL (reference sequence). The CDR3 region has the DNA TGTGCCAGCAGCCAAGATTTTGGCCAGCCCCAGTATTTT. Encoded protein: CASSQDFGQPQYF.

This clonotype was detected ten times or more. The chain uses TRBV2 and TRBJ1-6; D is possibly TRBD1 (5 bases). This CDR3 contains 15 residues. From germline, CDR1 is SNHLY and CDR2 FYNNEI. Trimming cost V 1 base and J 7 bases, with 11 bases left between them. CDR3 sequence reads: CASSEGGLRNSPLHF. CDR3 DNA sequence: TGTGCCAGCAGTGAAGGGGGACTGCGAAATTCACCCCTCCACTTT.

This clonotype was observed many times. The chain uses TRBV12-5 and TRBJ2-7; D not resolved. V was trimmed by 6 bases and J by 0 bases, leaving 12 bases between them. Germline V lookup: CDR1 LGHNT, CDR2 FRNRAP. This CDR3 comprises 14 residues. CDR3 loop: CASGLPDGSYEQYF. The DNA of the CDR3 is TGTGCTAGTGGACTCCCGGACGGCTCCTACGAGCAGTACTTC.

The V gene is TRBV29-1, the J gene TRBJ2-1; D gene unclear. The CDR3 loop spans 15 amino acids. The germline V and J ends were trimmed by 7 bases and 8 bases, with 24 bases remaining between them. From germline, CDR1 is SQVTM and CDR2 ANQGSEA. CDR3 in DNA: TGCAGCGCTTCCACCGTGCCCTCCTCCGTCCATGAGCAGTTCTTC. Translating it yields CSASTVPSSVHEQFF.